A single TCR beta chain is shown here with its context. The investigators amplified TCR beta CDR3 regions from RNA transcripts. TCR CDR3 underwent first-round RT-PCR with the HTBI primer set. In TCRdb, the multiplex PCR reads were re-called with MiXCR into one record per CDR3 protein. The data show around 300,000 distinct CDR3 sequences, less than 30% seen once. This CDR3 region has 16 residues. Germline assignment: CDR1 WSHSY and CDR2 SAAADI. V lost 6 bases and J lost 2; bases outside the gene matches: 12. The sample comes from a study of T cells in Graves' hyperthyroidism and ophthalmopathy. Newly diagnosed hyperthyroidism patients aged 18 to 65 years had disease lasting under 2 months. Patients having uncontrolled infection, another autoimmune disease, pregnancy or lactation were not included. Clinicians diagnosed patients from clinical symptoms, serum thyroxine and TRAb, thyroid ultrasound and orbital computed tomography.

The sequence was obtained from a man aged 35 to 55 with Graves' hyperthyroidism that later progressed to Graves' ophthalmopathy. The sequenced sample consisted of blood. V gene TRBV10-2 combines with J gene TRBJ1-1; TRBD1 matches at 7 bases. CDR3 region: CASRDYPGGFNTEAFF. In DNA, the CDR3 is TGCGCCAGCAGGGACTATCCAGGGGGTTTCAACACTGAAGCTTTCTTT.